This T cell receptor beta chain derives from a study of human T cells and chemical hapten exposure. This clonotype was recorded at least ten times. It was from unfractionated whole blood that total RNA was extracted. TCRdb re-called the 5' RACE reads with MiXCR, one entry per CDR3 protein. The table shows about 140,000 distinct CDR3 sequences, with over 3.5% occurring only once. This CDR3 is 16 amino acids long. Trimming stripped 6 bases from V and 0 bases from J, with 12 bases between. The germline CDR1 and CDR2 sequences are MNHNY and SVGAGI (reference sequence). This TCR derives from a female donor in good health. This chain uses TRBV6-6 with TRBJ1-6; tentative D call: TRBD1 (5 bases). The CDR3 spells CASRRDPSSYNSPLHF. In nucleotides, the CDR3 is TGTGCCAGCAGAAGGGACCCGAGCTCCTATAATTCACCCCTCCACTTT.